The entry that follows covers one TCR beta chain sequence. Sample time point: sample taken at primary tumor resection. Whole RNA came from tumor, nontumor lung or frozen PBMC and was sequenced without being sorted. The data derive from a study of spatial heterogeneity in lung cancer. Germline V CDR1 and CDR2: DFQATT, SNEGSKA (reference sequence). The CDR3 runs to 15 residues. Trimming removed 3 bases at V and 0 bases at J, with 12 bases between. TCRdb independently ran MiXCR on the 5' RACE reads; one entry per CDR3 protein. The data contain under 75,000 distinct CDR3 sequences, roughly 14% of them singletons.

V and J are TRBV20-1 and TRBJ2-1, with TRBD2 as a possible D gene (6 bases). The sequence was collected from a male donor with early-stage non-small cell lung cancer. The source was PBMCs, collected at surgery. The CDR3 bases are TGCAGTGCTAGCGGAGGGAAAAGCTCCTACAATGAGCAGTTCTTC. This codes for CSASGGKSSYNEQFF.